A selection of T cell receptor beta chains follows, all from one sample in a study of shared clonotypes between healthy human individuals. The protocol was immunoSEQ multiplex PCR, while the TCRdb copy is restricted to in-frame clones and leaves out a portion. Of millions of clones in the sample, around 96% were seen once. Sequencing was carried out using naive CD8+ T cells sorted from blood. The origin of the receptors is a young man in good health. Both conserved end residues are part of each CDR3. Fields, in order: clone size, V gene, D gene, J gene, CDR3 DNA, CDR3 protein. D genes are given only for firm matches. Clone size is given for some rows only: seen once, a few or many times, or a class if the clone is expanded.

clone size: NA
V gene: TRBV27
D gene: TRBD1
J gene: TRBJ1-2
CDR3 DNA: TGTGCCAGCAGTTTGGGAGCCGGGACAGGGGGTGGCTACACCTTC
CDR3 protein: CASSLGAGTGGGYTF

clone size: NA
V gene: TRBV30
D gene: TRBD2
J gene: TRBJ2-1
CDR3 DNA: TGTGCCTGGAGTGGGACTAGGGAAATCCACAATGAGCAGTTCTTC
CDR3 protein: CAWSGTREIHNEQFF

clone size: NA
V gene: TRBV13
D gene: NA
J gene: TRBJ2-3
CDR3 DNA: TGTGCCAGCAGCTCCCCGGGCTCCACAGATACGCAGTATTTT
CDR3 protein: CASSSPGSTDTQYF

clone size: NA
V gene: TRBV5-6
D gene: NA
J gene: TRBJ2-7
CDR3 DNA: TGTGCCAGCAGGTTCTCATCCTCCCTCCCCTACGAGCAGTACTTC
CDR3 protein: CASRFSSSLPYEQYF

clone size: NA
V gene: TRBV6-5
D gene: NA
J gene: TRBJ2-2
CDR3 DNA: TGTGCCAGCAGTTTAGGGTTCACCGGGGAGCTGTTTTTT
CDR3 protein: CASSLGFTGELFF

clone size: NA
V gene: TRBV2
D gene: TRBD1
J gene: TRBJ1-5
CDR3 DNA: TGTGCCAGCAGCTCAGGACAGGTGAATCAGCCCCAGCATTTT
CDR3 protein: CASSSGQVNQPQHF

clone size: NA
V gene: TRBV7-9
D gene: NA
J gene: TRBJ2-5
CDR3 DNA: TGTGCCAGCAGCTCTTTTTTGGGCGCGGGCCAAGAGACCCAGTACTTC
CDR3 protein: CASSSFLGAGQETQYF

clone size: once
V gene: TRBV2
D gene: NA
J gene: TRBJ2-1
CDR3 DNA: TGTGCCAGCAGTAAGGGAGCAGGCACTGATTACAATGAGCAGTTCTTC
CDR3 protein: CASSKGAGTDYNEQFF

clone size: NA
V gene: TRBV18
D gene: TRBD2
J gene: TRBJ2-2
CDR3 DNA: TGTGCCAGCTCACCGGTCCTAGCGGGAGAGGGAACCGGGGAGCTGTTTTTT
CDR3 protein: CASSPVLAGEGTGELFF

clone size: NA
V gene: TRBV7-8
D gene: TRBD1
J gene: TRBJ2-3
CDR3 DNA: TGTGCCAGCAGGTCCCGGGACAGAGAAGATACGCAGTATTTT
CDR3 protein: CASRSRDREDTQYF

clone size: NA
V gene: TRBV25-1
D gene: NA
J gene: TRBJ1-1
CDR3 DNA: TGTGCCAGCAGTGAGCGGGAACACAGGGTAATGAACACTGAAGCTTTCTTT
CDR3 protein: CASSEREHRVMNTEAFF

clone size: NA
V gene: TRBV7-9
D gene: NA
J gene: TRBJ1-2
CDR3 DNA: TGTGCCAGCAGCTCCCCGGCTAAACTATTAGGCTACACCTTC
CDR3 protein: CASSSPAKLLGYTF

clone size: NA
V gene: TRBV6-1
D gene: NA
J gene: TRBJ2-7
CDR3 DNA: TGTGCCAGCAGCCAGCCAACCTCCTACGAGCAGTACTTC
CDR3 protein: CASSQPTSYEQYF

clone size: NA
V gene: TRBV5-8
D gene: NA
J gene: TRBJ1-1
CDR3 DNA: TGTGCCAGCAGCCCCACGGTCATGAACACTGAAGCTTTCTTT
CDR3 protein: CASSPTVMNTEAFF

clone size: NA
V gene: TRBV19
D gene: NA
J gene: TRBJ2-7
CDR3 DNA: TGTGCCAGTAGTACCGGTACAGGGTCCTACGAGCAGTACTTC
CDR3 protein: CASSTGTGSYEQYF

clone size: NA
V gene: TRBV5-6
D gene: NA
J gene: TRBJ2-7
CDR3 DNA: TGTGCCAGCAGCTTGGTCGGCCAGACCTACGAGCAGTACTTC
CDR3 protein: CASSLVGQTYEQYF

clone size: NA
V gene: TRBV6-5
D gene: TRBD2
J gene: TRBJ2-1
CDR3 DNA: TGTGCCAGCAGTTACGAACCCTTTGTGGGGGGGAGGGTCTTC
CDR3 protein: CASSYEPFVGGRVF

clone size: NA
V gene: TRBV10-3
D gene: TRBD2
J gene: TRBJ2-7
CDR3 DNA: TGTGCCATCAGTGAGCGGGGGACTAGCGGGGCTCACTACGAGCAGTACTTC
CDR3 protein: CAISERGTSGAHYEQYF

clone size: NA
V gene: TRBV7-2
D gene: NA
J gene: TRBJ2-1
CDR3 DNA: TGTGCCAGCAGCTTAAGGGACAACTACAATGAGCAGTTCTTC
CDR3 protein: CASSLRDNYNEQFF

clone size: NA
V gene: TRBV5-1
D gene: TRBD2
J gene: TRBJ2-3
CDR3 DNA: TGCGCCAGCAGCTTGCGGCGGGGGGAGGTCACAGATACGCAGTATTTT
CDR3 protein: CASSLRRGEVTDTQYF

clone size: NA
V gene: TRBV7-2
D gene: NA
J gene: TRBJ2-1
CDR3 DNA: TGTGCCAGCAGCCCCAATAGGGGAGGGGGGTACAATGAGCAGTTCTTC
CDR3 protein: CASSPNRGGGYNEQFF

clone size: NA
V gene: TRBV6-1
D gene: NA
J gene: TRBJ1-1
CDR3 DNA: TGTGCCAGCAGTGGCACAGGAGAGACTGAAGCTTTCTTT
CDR3 protein: CASSGTGETEAFF

clone size: NA
V gene: TRBV11-2
D gene: TRBD1
J gene: TRBJ2-7
CDR3 DNA: TGTGCCAGCAGCTTAGGGGGACAGGGGGCTTTCGAGCAGTACTTC
CDR3 protein: CASSLGGQGAFEQYF

clone size: once
V gene: TRBV2
D gene: TRBD2
J gene: TRBJ2-3
CDR3 DNA: TGTGCCAGCATGCCCCTAGCGGGAGGGATAGATACGCAGTATTTT
CDR3 protein: CASMPLAGGIDTQYF

clone size: NA
V gene: TRBV2
D gene: NA
J gene: TRBJ2-2
CDR3 DNA: TGTGCCAGCAGTGACCATCGGGTAAAGGGGCCGGCCGGGGAGCTGTTTTTT
CDR3 protein: CASSDHRVKGPAGELFF

clone size: NA
V gene: TRBV28
D gene: NA
J gene: TRBJ2-7
CDR3 DNA: TGTGCCAGCAGTTTATTAAGGTCGTTTGGGGGCGTCGAGCAGTACTTC
CDR3 protein: CASSLLRSFGGVEQYF

clone size: NA
V gene: TRBV30
D gene: NA
J gene: TRBJ2-7
CDR3 DNA: TGTGCCTGGGTAATCTCAGGGTACGAGCAGTACTTC
CDR3 protein: CAWVISGYEQYF